The source of this T cell receptor beta chain is a study of OX40 agonist ivuxolimab in advanced cancers. Study-level background: The costimulatory receptor OX40 (CD134) was targeted by ivuxolimab, a fully human IgG2 agonistic monoclonal antibody. Prior anti-PD-1, anti-PD-L1 or anti-CTLA-4 therapy was permitted, and approximately 40% of dose-escalation patients had received checkpoint inhibitors. Among the 52 dose-escalation patients, roughly 20 had hepatocellular carcinoma, 15 or so melanoma, 9 renal cell carcinoma and 9 head and neck cancer. Three dose-escalation patients achieved partial responses, one with hepatocellular carcinoma and two with cutaneous melanoma. The dose-escalation cohort was around 84% male with a mean age of approximately 60 years, ranging from about 20 to 85. The paper reports the monotherapy dose-escalation portion (N of about 51 patients) of the phase I ivuxolimab trial. Intravenous ivuxolimab was administered to patients every 2 weeks at six dose levels: 0.01, 0.1, 0.3, 1.5, 3 and 10 mg/kg. Peripheral TCRbeta sequencing was intended to test whether TCR sequence diversity was altered and clonal T-cell expansion was caused by ivuxolimab. What the study reported, not specific to this receptor: At doses from 0.1 to 3.0 mg/kg, clonal expansion was seen in both CD4+ and CD8+ blood T cells between baseline and week 6. The antigen specificity of the peripheral T cells that underwent clonal expansion was not determined. Low levels of normalized T-cell clonal expansion were also seen in some patients who did not respond. Partial responders in the 0.1-3.0 mg/kg groups had among the lowest normalized peripheral clonal expansion, especially among CD8+ T cells. On average, CD8+ T cells showed more expanded clones than CD4+ T cells after ivuxolimab.

For sequencing of the TCRbeta CDR3 region, genomic DNA was extracted from the sorted cells. The immunoSEQ Assay was used for sequencing of TCRbeta CDR3 regions. Drawn from immuneACCESS, this table holds only the in-frame rearrangements with V and J called that TCRdb kept. Clones are partly lost; checked studies trace under half to an unresolved V gene and leave the rest unexplained. Within this sample are 45,000 to 60,000 clones, with 70% to 90% of them counted one time only. The leading ten clones occupy 5.5% to 7% of the sample. Patients with a history of autoimmune disease or receiving systemic immunosuppression were excluded from the trial. Peripheral blood for TCR sequencing was drawn from every dose cohort at baseline, at cycle 4 day 1 and at cycle 7 day 1. Samples were obtained from an open-label, multicenter, first-in-human phase I dose-escalation trial of ivuxolimab. Adults with locally advanced or metastatic melanoma, renal cell, hepatocellular, or head and neck squamous cell carcinoma were enrolled in the trial. Before TCR sequencing, CD4+ T cells and CD8+ T cells were sorted from peripheral blood as separate populations.

The germline V gene supplies CDR1 SGHRS and CDR2 YFSETQ. V gives up 1 base and J gives up 6 bases, and the segment between their germline ends measures 10 bases. The CDR3 spans 14 residues, from the cysteine through the phenylalanine. Solely the CDR3 DNA is kept, with 42 bases framed from the first base. In the case of this clone: Its antigen is not yet known. Per-base qualities were not stored, and no clone one base away is much larger.

Recombination connected TRBV5-1 to TRBJ2-2; D gene: possibly TRBD2, on 7 matching bases. Sequenced material: CD4+ or CD8+ T cells sorted from blood, taken in a trial of the OX40 agonist ivuxolimab. The TCR sequence derives from an adult with an advanced solid tumor such as melanoma, head and neck, liver or kidney cancer. The CDR3 protein is CASSLTGGSGELFF. At the DNA level, the sequence is TGCGCCAGCAGCTTGACGGGGGGCTCCGGGGAGCTGTTTTTT.